Listed below are T cell receptor beta chains from one sample, sequenced in a study of cytotoxic CD8 clonotypes in ibrutinib-treated CLL. Only in-frame clones appear in the TCRdb table, and some are missing; sequencing was by immunoSEQ multiplex PCR. The data hold about 15,000 clones, with 55% to 70% observed a single time. The source was PBMCs, collected before ibrutinib treatment. These receptors were obtained from a human donor with chronic lymphocytic leukemia. Both conserved end residues are part of each CDR3. Fields, in order: CDR3 length, V gene, CDR3 protein.

CDR3 length: 16
V gene: TRBV6-1
CDR3 protein: CAISDGRGKNNEKLFF

CDR3 length: 16
V gene: TRBV15
CDR3 protein: CATSRDRGTSAREQFF

CDR3 length: 14
V gene: TRBV5-5
CDR3 protein: CASSLQGNIYEQYF

CDR3 length: 13
V gene: TRBV14
CDR3 protein: CASSRQIQETQYF

CDR3 length: 17
V gene: TRBV7-2
CDR3 protein: CASSLKGGTGGIYGYTF

CDR3 length: 16
V gene: TRBV5-1
CDR3 protein: CASSLTGRQGYNEQFF

CDR3 length: 13
V gene: TRBV5-1
CDR3 protein: CASSFTGATEAFF

CDR3 length: 15
V gene: TRBV18
CDR3 protein: CASSTRGQGGDEQYF

CDR3 length: 14
V gene: TRBV7-2
CDR3 protein: CASSPSAGGYEQYF

CDR3 length: 14
V gene: TRBV6-5
CDR3 protein: CASSYEGQQETQYF

CDR3 length: 15
V gene: TRBV7-2
CDR3 protein: CASSLPGSSYNEQFF

CDR3 length: 13
V gene: TRBV2
CDR3 protein: CASGGVQPQPQHF

CDR3 length: 13
V gene: TRBV19
CDR3 protein: CASSAQGTGELFF

CDR3 length: 14
V gene: TRBV6-1
CDR3 protein: CASKGTGANEKLFF

CDR3 length: 14
V gene: TRBV9
CDR3 protein: CASSPWTSNNEQFF

CDR3 length: 14
V gene: TRBV30
CDR3 protein: CAAQVTSGSGEQYF

CDR3 length: 15
V gene: TRBV21-1
CDR3 protein: CASTPARGPYNEQFF

CDR3 length: 15
V gene: TRBV11-2
CDR3 protein: CASSLGVHSAGELFF

CDR3 length: 15
V gene: TRBV6-6
CDR3 protein: CASSYSLTSPYEQYF

CDR3 length: 14
V gene: TRBV7-6
CDR3 protein: CASSPTFVLETQYF

CDR3 length: 13
V gene: TRBV29-1
CDR3 protein: CSVGGGDTGELFF

CDR3 length: 14
V gene: TRBV11-2
CDR3 protein: CASSLMSTNSPLHF

CDR3 length: 14
V gene: TRBV5-5
CDR3 protein: CASSLHGQIYEQYF

CDR3 length: 14
V gene: TRBV7-6
CDR3 protein: CASSPRQVPGELFF

CDR3 length: 12
V gene: TRBV9
CDR3 protein: CASSVGYQPQHF

CDR3 length: 15
V gene: TRBV7-2
CDR3 protein: CASSPRRGGGNTIYF

CDR3 length: 14
V gene: TRBV6-5
CDR3 protein: CASSGDRFNQPQHF

CDR3 length: 14
V gene: TRBV6-1
CDR3 protein: CASSEVAVNSPLHF

CDR3 length: 15
V gene: TRBV19
CDR3 protein: CASSIYASRDYGYTF

CDR3 length: 12
V gene: TRBV7-2
CDR3 protein: CASRTLDTEAFF

CDR3 length: 12
V gene: TRBV19
CDR3 protein: CASSLSGNTIYF

CDR3 length: 14
V gene: TRBV7-6
CDR3 protein: CASSLGAGPREQFF

CDR3 length: 11
V gene: TRBV27
CDR3 protein: CATRAWNEQFF

CDR3 length: 16
V gene: TRBV7-2
CDR3 protein: CASSPGTKFGAGELFF

CDR3 length: 16
V gene: TRBV4-2
CDR3 protein: CASSQFAGIGDNEQFF

CDR3 length: 14
V gene: TRBV11-2
CDR3 protein: CASSPIRSVETQYF

CDR3 length: 15
V gene: TRBV5-1
CDR3 protein: CASSLGQGAKNIQYF

CDR3 length: 14
V gene: TRBV7-9
CDR3 protein: CASSLFHSPAGAFF

CDR3 length: 13
V gene: TRBV15
CDR3 protein: CATSYIWAGEQYF

CDR3 length: 14
V gene: TRBV30
CDR3 protein: CAWSDRPPTYEQYF

CDR3 length: 12
V gene: TRBV28
CDR3 protein: CASRLQGTEAFF

CDR3 length: 15
V gene: TRBV5-5
CDR3 protein: CASSSPGGTNNEQFF

CDR3 length: 14
V gene: TRBV6-5
CDR3 protein: CASSPRGEIDTQYF

CDR3 length: 18
V gene: TRBV5-1
CDR3 protein: CASSFRLAGDFSDNEQFF

CDR3 length: 15
V gene: TRBV5-1
CDR3 protein: CASSLGAGTSGRQYF

CDR3 length: 15
V gene: TRBV7-2
CDR3 protein: CASSLSTGAVDTQYF

CDR3 length: 14
V gene: TRBV28
CDR3 protein: CASREPLDYQPQHF

CDR3 length: 16
V gene: TRBV19
CDR3 protein: CASTIRDTGRRGGYTF

CDR3 length: 13
V gene: TRBV7-2
CDR3 protein: CASRLDKHPYAFF

CDR3 length: 14
V gene: TRBV5-1
CDR3 protein: CASSAGGSTDTQYF

CDR3 length: 14
V gene: TRBV27
CDR3 protein: CASRVQGVAGELFF

CDR3 length: 15
V gene: TRBV7-9
CDR3 protein: CASSGGQGRDQPQHF

CDR3 length: 14
V gene: TRBV5-1
CDR3 protein: CASSFDRATYEQYF

CDR3 length: 13
V gene: TRBV7-9
CDR3 protein: CASSFGTNYGYTF

CDR3 length: 12
V gene: TRBV29-1
CDR3 protein: CSVGGGGETQYF

CDR3 length: 16
V gene: TRBV11-2
CDR3 protein: CASSLDLAFGNTEAFF

CDR3 length: 14
V gene: TRBV11-3
CDR3 protein: CASSLDREAETQYF

CDR3 length: 17
V gene: TRBV2
CDR3 protein: CASSPGGFDSGANVLTF

CDR3 length: 12
V gene: TRBV7-2
CDR3 protein: CASSFVVDGYTF